Below are 15 T cell receptor beta chains sequenced from a single sample in a study of early T cells in non-severe SARS-CoV-2 infection. A single record per CDR3 protein comes from TCRdb applying MiXCR to the 5' RACE reads. Of some 50,000 distinct CDR3 sequences listed, roughly 5.9% are singletons. The source material was whole blood. These TCRs come from an adult who was a healthcare worker with PCR-confirmed SARS-CoV-2 infection or an uninfected control (not recorded which).

This clonotype appeared many times. The chain joins TRBV5-4 to TRBJ2-5; D is uncertain. V lost 1 base to trimming and J lost 13 bases, with 17 bases between them. Per germline, CDR1 SGHNT and CDR2 YYREEE (reference sequence). The CDR3 is 13 residues long. The CDR3 loop is CASSLHPLQALYF. In DNA form, the CDR3 reads TGTGCCAGCAGCTTGCATCCCCTTCAGGCCTTGTACTTC.

This clonotype was observed many times. The gene calls are TRBV5-1 and TRBJ2-3; TRBD1 aligns across 10 bases. Germline loops: CDR1 SGHRS, CDR2 YFSETQ. The CDR3 totals 15 residues. After removal of 5 bases from V and 4 bases from J, the junction contained 7 bases not matched to a gene. For the CDR3, the DNA is TGCGCCAGCAGGGCTCGGGACAGGGGCCCAGATACGCAGTATTTT. The encoded protein is CASRARDRGPDTQYF.

This clonotype was found many times. The V and J genes are TRBV21-1 and TRBJ1-6; whether TRBD1, the table's D call, matches the DNA was not checked. TRBV21-1 is shown as a pseudogene. The CDR3 covers 20 residues. The CDR3 here is CASTPHPDRESSSYNSPLHF. Written as DNA, the CDR3 is TGTGCCAGCACCCCACACCCGGACAGGGAATCGAGCTCCTATAATTCACCCCTCCACTTT.

This clonotype is labeled medium-sized. This chain joins TRBV12-3 or TRBV12-4 and TRBJ2-7; weak D call: TRBD2 (6 bases). The CDR3 totals 14 residues. V was clipped by 0 bases and J by 0 bases, with 6 bases between them. The CDR3 DNA follows: TGTGCCAGCAGTTTAGCCGGGAGCTCCTACGAGCAGTACTTC. It specifies CASSLAGSSYEQYF.

This clonotype was seen only a few times. The gene calls are TRBV4-1 and TRBJ1-2, with D perhaps matching TRBD1 (6 bases). Germline V gene lookup returns CDR1 MGHRA and CDR2 YSYEKL. Trimming pared 2 bases from V and 7 bases from J, leaving 17 bases between. The CDR3 extends over 15 amino acids. CDR3 in amino acids: CASSQITGTNAGYTF. CDR3 in DNA: TGCGCCAGCAGCCAAATAACCGGGACAAATGCTGGCTACACCTTC.

This clonotype is labeled as medium-sized. V is TRBV2 and J is TRBJ2-6, with D perhaps given as TRBD1 or TRBD2 (5 bases each). The V gene's germline CDR1 is SNHLY and CDR2 FYNNEI. This CDR3 region has 17 residues. V shed 6 bases and J shed 2 bases, with 17 bases lying between them. Written as DNA, the CDR3 is TGTGCCAGCAGGATGGGGGTCGTCCGTCCTGGGGCCAACGTCCTGACTTTC. It is translated as CASRMGVVRPGANVLTF.

This clonotype has only a few counts. The chain carries TRBV30 and TRBJ2-7, with D possibly TRBD1 on 5 matching bases. There are 15 residues in the CDR3. Germline assignment: CDR1 GTSNPN and CDR2 SVGIG (reference sequence). V lost 0 bases and J lost 6, with 18 bases in between. CDR3 region: CAWSVRTGLKGEQYF. For the CDR3, the DNA is TGTGCCTGGAGTGTACGAACAGGCCTGAAGGGCGAGCAGTACTTC. The entire variable domain, with the rest obtained from reference TRBV30 and TRBJ2-7, is as follows: SQTIHQWPATLVQPVGSPLSLECTVEGTSNPNLYWYRQAAGRGLQLLFYSVGIGQISSEVPQNLSASRPQDRQFILSSKKLLLSDSGFYLCAWSVRTGLKGEQYFGPGTRLTVT.

This clonotype was picked up many times. The chain is built from TRBV5-4 and TRBJ2-5; 7 nucleotides agree with TRBD2. Germline CDR1 is SGHNT and CDR2 is YYREEE (reference sequence). V lost 0 bases and J lost 3; bases outside the gene matches: 8. CDR3 length equals 16 residues. CDR3 sequence: CASSLAHSSGKETQYF. The CDR3 nucleotides read TGTGCCAGCAGCTTGGCCCACTCGAGCGGGAAAGAGACCCAGTACTTC.

V usage is TRBV11-3 and J usage is TRBJ2-1; D is unclear. The CDR3 extends over 13 amino acids. V lost 3 bases to trimming and J lost 1 base, with 4 bases between them. Germline CDR1 and CDR2: SGHNT and YENEEA. The DNA of the CDR3 is TGTGCCAGCAGCTTCGAGTCCTACAATGAGCAGTTCTTC. Translating it yields CASSFESYNEQFF.

This clonotype was seen a handful of times. CDR3 in DNA: TGCGCCAGCAGCCAAGATCGCATGTTCGAGCGACCTCAGCCCCAGCATTTT. It encodes CASSQDRMFERPQPQHF. The chain combines TRBV4-1 with TRBJ1-5; no definite D call. The CDR3 is 17 amino acids. The germline V gene encodes CDR1 MGHRA and CDR2 YSYEKL. The V end was cut by 0 bases, the J end by 6 bases, with 18 bases between.

J is TRBJ1-1 and V is TRBV25-1; TRBD1 might be the D (6 bases). Trimming cost V 6 bases and J 0 bases, with 11 bases left between them. Germline CDR1 reads MGHDK; CDR2 reads SYGVNS. The CDR3 runs 14 residues. CDR3 residues: CASRADSLNTEAFF. For the CDR3, the DNA is TGTGCCAGCAGGGCGGACAGCTTGAACACTGAAGCTTTCTTT.

This clonotype was counted ten times or more. This chain connects TRBV9 to TRBJ2-3; D is possibly TRBD2 (5 bases). In germline, CDR1 is SGDLS, CDR2 YYNGEE. Trimming cost V 0 bases and J 2 bases, with 19 bases left between them. CDR3 length: 18 amino acids. CDR3 bases: TGTGCCAGCAGCGTAGAATCCGGGAAGCGCGCCGTCACAGATACGCAGTATTTT. As protein: CASSVESGKRAVTDTQYF. Based on the CDR3 plus reference TRBV9 and TRBJ2-3, the full variable domain is DSGVTQTPKHLITATGQRVTLRCSPRSGDLSVYWYQQSLDQGLQFLIQYYNGEERAKGNILERFSAQQFPDLHSELNLSSLELGDSALYFCASSVESGKRAVTDTQYFGPGTRLTVL.

A few counts support this clonotype. This chain links TRBV15 with TRBJ1-3, with D unresolved. V lost 0 bases and J lost 6, with 9 bases in between. Germline V gene sequence: CDR1 LNHNV, CDR2 YYDKDF (reference sequence). CDR3 length equals 14 residues. This chain's CDR3 is CATSREFGVNTIYF. As DNA, the CDR3 is TGTGCCACCAGCAGAGAATTCGGGGTAAACACCATATATTTT.

A word on this clonotype: Here the CDR3 omits its conserved ending phenylalanine or tryptophan, so a read error is the likely source. The rearrangement joins TRBV7-6 to TRBJ1-1; the match to TRBD1 covers 9 bases. This CDR3 region has 15 residues. V lost 4 bases and J lost 4; bases outside the gene matches: 7. Germline CDR1 reads SGHVS; CDR2 reads FNYEAQ. CDR3 DNA sequence: TGTGCCAGCAGCTCCGGGACAGGGTTGATCACTGAAGCTTTCTCT. Residues: CASSSGTGLITEAFS.

The sample holds many counts of this clonotype. The V call is TRBV4-2, the J call TRBJ2-3, with no clear D. CDR1 is LGHNA and CDR2 is YNFKEQ in the germline V gene. This CDR3 spans 18 amino acids. Trimming took off 2 bases at V and 4 bases at J, with 22 bases between the two ends. The CDR3 protein is CASSQLQQAPDFADTQYF. DNA for the CDR3: TGTGCCAGCAGCCAACTTCAACAAGCCCCAGATTTCGCAGATACGCAGTATTTT.